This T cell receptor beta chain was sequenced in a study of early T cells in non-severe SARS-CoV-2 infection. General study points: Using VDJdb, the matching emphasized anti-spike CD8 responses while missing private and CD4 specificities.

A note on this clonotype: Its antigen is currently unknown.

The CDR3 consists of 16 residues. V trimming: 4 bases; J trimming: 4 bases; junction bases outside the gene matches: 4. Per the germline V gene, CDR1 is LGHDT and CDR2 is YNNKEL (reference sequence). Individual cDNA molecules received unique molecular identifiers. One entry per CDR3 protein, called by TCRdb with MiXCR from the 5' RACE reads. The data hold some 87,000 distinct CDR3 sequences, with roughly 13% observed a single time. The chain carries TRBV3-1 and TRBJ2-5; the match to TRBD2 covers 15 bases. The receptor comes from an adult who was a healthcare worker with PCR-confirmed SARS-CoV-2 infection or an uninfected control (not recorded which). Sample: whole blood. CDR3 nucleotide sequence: TGTGCCAGCAGCCGACTGGGACTAGCGGGAGGAGAGACCCAGTACTTC. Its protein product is CASSRLGLAGGETQYF.